This paragraph reports one TCR beta chain. Profiled with immunoSEQ multiplex PCR; TCRdb holds only in-frame clones, not every one. The sample lists around 160,000 clones, roughly nine tenths occurring once. Germline values: CDR1 KGHSH, CDR2 LQKENI. This CDR3 is built from 12 residues. V shed 5 bases and J shed 2 bases, with 6 bases lying between them. The sample comes from a study of lymphopenia after photon versus proton radiotherapy. Specimen: peripheral blood, collected from a patient treated with photon-based radiotherapy. The chain joins TRBV18 to TRBJ1-2; D not certain. The clonotype comes from a man in his fifties or sixties with gastric cancer. The CDR3 DNA reads TGTGCCAGCTCAGAGGAGAACTATGGCTACACCTTC. Protein product: CASSEENYGYTF.